This passage covers 6 T cell receptor beta chains from one sample sequenced in a study of PD-L1 blockade in urothelial cancer (dated by TCRdb to 2015 to 2018). The library was produced with the immunoSEQ multiplex PCR assay. TCRdb provides this immuneACCESS table in a form limited to in-frame rearrangements. Some clones are lacking; in checked studies, under half of them reflect an unresolved V gene, and why the rest are absent is not known. The sample contains about 25,000 clones, about four fifths of them found a single time. The ten largest make up 1.5% to 2% of the sample. The time point tag for this specimen amounts to: peripheral blood 6 weeks after treatment start. The sample here was PBMCs, taken around atezolizumab (anti-PD-L1) treatment. Receptors were obtained from a man between 65 and 85 years old with urothelial cancer.

This chain connects TRBV28 to TRBJ2-3; 9 bases map to TRBD2. The length of the CDR3 is 16 residues. The germline V gene encodes CDR1 MDHEN and CDR2 SYDVKM. V lost 3 bases, J lost 5 bases, and 9 bases stayed unmatched. The CDR3 region is CASSLRAGGPIDTQYF. DNA for the CDR3: TGTGCCAGCAGTTTGCGGGCGGGAGGGCCGATAGATACGCAGTATTTT.

The rearrangement links TRBV29-1 to TRBJ1-2; weak D call: TRBD1 (6 bases). The CDR3 runs to 11 residues. Germline CDR1 and CDR2: SQVTM and ANQGSEA. With 4 bases removed from V and 7 bases from J, the gap between germline ends came to 10 bases. The CDR3 loop is CSVGQEAGYTF. For the CDR3, the DNA is TGCAGCGTTGGACAGGAGGCTGGCTACACCTTC.

V and J are TRBV18 and TRBJ1-2; the D gene is possibly TRBD1 (5 bases). The CDR3 contains 14 residues. The germline V and J ends were trimmed by 3 bases and 8 bases, with 16 bases remaining between them. Germline V lookup: CDR1 KGHSH, CDR2 LQKENI. The CDR3: CASSPNQGRGGYTF. CDR3 coding DNA: TGTGCCAGCTCACCTAACCAGGGAAGGGGAGGCTACACCTTC.

The chain is built from TRBV5-1 and TRBJ2-2; 8 positions agree with TRBD2. CDR3 length equals 15 residues. V lost 4 bases, J lost 0 bases, and 2 bases stayed unmatched. In germline, CDR1 is SGHRS, CDR2 YFSETQ. CDR3 sequence (DNA): TGCGCCAGCAGCCTAGCGGGCGCGAACACCGGGGAGCTGTTTTTT. As protein: CASSLAGANTGELFF.

The V call is TRBV19, the J call TRBJ1-1; 7 bases line up with TRBD1. The CDR3 contains 16 residues. Germline V gene sequence: CDR1 LNHDA, CDR2 SQIVND (reference sequence). The trim removed 3 bases at V and 6 bases at J, leaving 13 bases unmatched. The CDR3 reads CASSILADRADAEAFF. The CDR3 DNA reads TGTGCCAGTAGTATCCTGGCCGACAGGGCTGACGCTGAAGCTTTCTTT.

This clone is a singleton in its sample. V and J are TRBV27 and TRBJ2-5; TRBD2 aligns across 10 bases. This CDR3 has 17 amino acids. Germline values: CDR1 MNHEY, CDR2 SMNVEV (reference sequence). The J segment lost 7 bases and the V segment lost 2 bases, leaving 13 bases of the junction unmatched. The CDR3 region is CASSLRTSGGAKTTQYF. CDR3 in DNA: TGTGCCAGCAGTTTACGGACTAGCGGAGGGGCCAAGACGACCCAGTACTTC.